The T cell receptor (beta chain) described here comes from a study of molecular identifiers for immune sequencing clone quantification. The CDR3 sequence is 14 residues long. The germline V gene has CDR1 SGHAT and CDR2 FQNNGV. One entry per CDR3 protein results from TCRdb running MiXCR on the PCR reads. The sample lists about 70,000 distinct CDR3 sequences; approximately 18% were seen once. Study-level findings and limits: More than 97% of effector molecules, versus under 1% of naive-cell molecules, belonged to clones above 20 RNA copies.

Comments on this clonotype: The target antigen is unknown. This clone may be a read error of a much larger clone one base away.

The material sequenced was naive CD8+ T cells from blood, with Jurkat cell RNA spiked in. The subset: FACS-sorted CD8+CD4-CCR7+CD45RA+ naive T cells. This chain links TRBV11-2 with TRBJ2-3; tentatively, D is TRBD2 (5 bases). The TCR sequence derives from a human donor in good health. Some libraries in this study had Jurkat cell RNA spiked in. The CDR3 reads CASSPIDYTDTQCF. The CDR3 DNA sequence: TGTGCCAGCAGCCCTATTGACTACACAGATACGCAGTGTTTT.